Presented here are 8 T cell receptor beta chains from one specimen sequenced in a study of T cell clonality in common variable immunodeficiency. The data were produced by immunoSEQ multiplex PCR, yet TCRdb's version contains in-frame clones alone and is incomplete. The specimen has about 32,000 clones, none found just once. Source material: peripheral blood mononuclear cells. These receptors all stem from a person between 18 and 75 years old in good health.

In regard to this clone: The CDR3 end is not reached by the read, which stops 3 residues before it; the germline J gene fills it in. J is TRBJ1-2 and V is TRBV5-1; TRBD1 matches 7 bases. V dropped 4 bases and J dropped 7; count of bases not matched to a gene: 16. The germline V gene has CDR1 SGHRS and CDR2 YFSETQ. The length of the CDR3 is 16 residues. The CDR3 DNA, read in part, is TGCGCCAGCAGCCGTGGAGAGGGGGCAGGAGAGTCTGGC. Translating it yields CASSRGEGAGESG. The full CDR3 is CASSRGEGAGESGYTF.

This clone was seen ten or more times. The CDR3 DNA, read in part, is TGTGCCAGCAGCTTGGCGGGGGCGAGAGAGACC. Residues: CASSLAGARET. In full, the CDR3 is CASSLAGARETQYF. The chain is built from TRBV7-2 and TRBJ2-5, with a possible D match to TRBD2 (7 bases). Read data end 3 residues before the CDR3 end; the end is taken from the germline J gene. Trimming removed 3 bases from V and 4 bases from J, with 12 bases in between. The germline gives CDR1 SGHTA, CDR2 FQGNSA. This CDR3 spans 14 amino acids.

Ten or more counts support this clone. Read coverage stops 3 residues before the CDR3 terminus; the germline J gene supplies the remainder. The chain carries TRBV5-1 and TRBJ2-2; TRBD2 agrees at 10 bases. The germline CDR1 and CDR2 sequences are SGHRS and YFSETQ. V shed 0 bases and J 3 bases; nucleotides not matched to a gene: 2. The CDR3 has 16 amino acids. The sequenced part of the CDR3 DNA is TGCGCCAGCAGCTTGGGTAGCGGGAGGTACACCGGGGAG. Translating gives CASSLGSGRYTGE. The entire CDR3 is CASSLGSGRYTGELFF.

This clone was observed many times. Read sequence stops 3 residues before the CDR3 end, and the germline J gene provides the missing end. The V gene is TRBV10-3, the J gene TRBJ2-7; D remains ambiguous. Trimming removed 2 bases at V and 0 bases at J, with 8 bases between. Germline CDR1 is ENHRY and CDR2 is SYGVKD. The CDR3 is 14 residues long. This CDR3 is CAISEGRDSYEQYF. CDR3 DNA (partial): TGTGCCATCAGTGAGGGCAGAGACTCCTACGAG.

This clone appeared many times. The sequenced fragment ends 3 residues before the CDR3 boundary, so the rest is inferred from the germline J gene. The V and J genes are TRBV5-1 and TRBJ1-1, with D possibly matching TRBD1 (5 bases). Trimming shortened V by 4 bases and J by 0 bases, and 7 bases separated the two germline ends. The CDR3 loop spans 13 amino acids. Germline assignment: CDR1 SGHRS and CDR2 YFSETQ. The part of the CDR3 DNA that was read is TGCGCCAGCAGCAAGACAGTGAACACTGAA. It translates to CASSKTVNTE. The complete CDR3 protein is CASSKTVNTEAFF.

This clone was found a few times. The read stops 3 residues short of the end of the CDR3; the missing end is completed from the germline J gene. V gene TRBV30 combines with J gene TRBJ2-3, with D unclear. Germline CDR1 GTSNPN, CDR2 SVGIG (reference sequence). Trimming left V 2 bases short and J 0 bases short, with 6 bases between. The CDR3 runs 13 residues. CDR3 DNA (partial): TGTGCCTGGAGTTCCCAGAGCACAGATACG. Translation gives CAWSSQSTDT. Given in full, the CDR3 is CAWSSQSTDTQYF.

The sample holds many counts of this clone. The CDR3 goes on 3 residues after the read ends, and that part is filled in from the germline J gene. The chain carries TRBV10-3 and TRBJ1-2, with a weak D call TRBD1 (6 bases). The germline gives CDR1 ENHRY, CDR2 SYGVKD. The CDR3 has 14 residues. Incomplete CDR3 DNA: TGTGCCATCAGTGAGTCTAGAGGGGGGGAAGGC. It translates to CAISESRGGEG. The CDR3, in full, reads CAISESRGGEGYTF.

Ten or more counts support this clone. Coverage ceases 3 residues before the CDR3 finishes, and the germline J gene fills in the end. The chain uses TRBV19 and TRBJ1-1; D unresolved. CDR1 is LNHDA, CDR2 SQIVND, per germline (reference sequence). There are 13 residues in the CDR3. The V gene lost 3 bases and the J gene lost 5 bases, with 10 bases spanning the gap. CDR3 DNA, as far as it was read: TGTGCCAGTAGTATCCAAATACTAACTGAA. Its translation is CASSIQILTE. The CDR3 as a whole reads CASSIQILTEAFF.